The rows below give T cell receptor beta chains drawn from one sample of a study of Graves' ophthalmopathy and Graves' hyperthyroidism. Each CDR3 protein is one row after TCRdb ran MiXCR on the multiplex PCR reads. The sample gives 600,000 to 950,000 distinct CDR3 sequences, 40% of which show up once; 40% to 45% is in the top ten. The sample was peripheral blood. The source of these receptors is an adult man with Graves' ophthalmopathy. CDR3s include the opening cysteine and the closing phenylalanine or tryptophan. The D gene is left open where the match is weak. Some rows mark clone size as missing; the rest say once, few, many or name a class of expanded clone.

TRBJ2-7 | NA | NA | TRBV2 | CASSSDPSYAYEQYF | TGTGCCAGCAGCTCCGACCCTAGCTACGCCTACGAGCAGTACTTC
TRBJ1-5 | NA | many | TRBV7-9 | CASSLADRQPQHF | TGTGCCAGCAGCTTAGCAGATAGGCAGCCCCAGCATTTT
TRBJ2-7 | TRBD2 | NA | TRBV11-3 | CASSLLPTSGSPYEQYF | TGTGCCAGCAGCTTATTACCGACTAGCGGGAGCCCCTACGAGCAGTACTTC
TRBJ1-1 | NA | many | TRBV5-4 | CASSPDSMNTEAFF | TGTGCCAGCAGCCCGGACAGCATGAACACTGAAGCTTTCTTT
TRBJ2-3 | NA | NA | TRBV20-1 | CSAYRVGDTQYF | TGCAGTGCCTACCGGGTGGGAGATACGCAGTATTTT
TRBJ1-6 | TRBD1 | NA | TRBV9 | CASSPGQGACLHF | TGTGCCAGCAGCCCGGGACAGGGAGCATGCCTCCACTTT
TRBJ2-5 | NA | NA | TRBV20-1 | CSARDKGHRSLETQYF | TGCAGTGCTAGAGATAAGGGTCACAGATCCTTAGAGACCCAGTACTTC
TRBJ2-5 | TRBD2 | many | TRBV10-3 | CAISGGASGETQYF | TGTGCCATCAGTGGCGGGGCTAGCGGAGAGACCCAGTACTTC
TRBJ1-5 | NA | many | TRBV7-9 | CASSTGSNQPQHF | TGTGCCAGCAGTACAGGGAGTAATCAGCCCCAGCATTTT
TRBJ2-7 | TRBD2 | many | TRBV7-9 | CASSLVRGDSYEQYF | TGTGCCAGCAGCTTAGTTCGGGGGGACTCCTACGAGCAGTACTTC
TRBJ2-7 | TRBD2 | once | TRBV2 | CASSSREATYEQYF | TGTGCCAGCAGTTCGCGGGAGGCCACCTACGAGCAGTACTTC
TRBJ2-7 | TRBD1 | NA | TRBV29-1 | CSAGTQGGPYEQYF | TGCAGCGCCGGGACACAGGGGGGTCCCTACGAGCAGTACTTC
TRBJ1-1 | NA | NA | TRBV20-1 | CSARDSQGNTEAFF | TGCAGTGCTAGAGATAGTCAGGGAAACACTGAAGCTTTCTTT
TRBJ1-5 | NA | few | TRBV20-1 | CSARSGIQPQHF | TGCAGTGCTAGGTCGGGCATTCAACCCCAGCATTTT
TRBJ1-6 | NA | NA | TRBV6-6 | CASSYTDSYNSPLHF | TGTGCCAGCAGTTACACGGACAGCTATAATTCACCCCTCCACTTT
TRBJ1-2 | NA | NA | TRBV15 | CATSSGQNGYTF | TGTGCCACCAGCAGCGGACAGAATGGCTACACCTTC
TRBJ1-2 | NA | NA | TRBV29-1 | CSVPGARGGYTF | TGCAGCGTGCCCGGGGCGCGTGGTGGCTACACCTTC
TRBJ2-7 | NA | NA | TRBV7-9 | CASSYIVGQAYEQYF | TGTGCCAGCAGTTACATAGTGGGGCAGGCCTACGAGCAGTACTTC
TRBJ2-6 | TRBD1 | NA | TRBV10-3 | CAISESRDRASGANVLTF | TGTGCCATCAGTGAGTCGCGGGACAGGGCCTCTGGGGCCAACGTCCTGACTTTC
TRBJ2-7 | TRBD1 | many | TRBV29-1 | CSVDGGGQGTYEQYF | TGCAGCGTTGACGGAGGAGGACAGGGGACCTACGAGCAGTACTTC
TRBJ1-5 | NA | many | TRBV2 | CASGAGSDNQPQHF | TGTGCCAGCGGGGCAGGGTCCGACAATCAGCCCCAGCATTTT
TRBJ1-1 | TRBD1 | few | TRBV10-3 | CASTNRDRGAFF | TGTGCCAGCACCAACAGGGACAGGGGAGCTTTCTTT